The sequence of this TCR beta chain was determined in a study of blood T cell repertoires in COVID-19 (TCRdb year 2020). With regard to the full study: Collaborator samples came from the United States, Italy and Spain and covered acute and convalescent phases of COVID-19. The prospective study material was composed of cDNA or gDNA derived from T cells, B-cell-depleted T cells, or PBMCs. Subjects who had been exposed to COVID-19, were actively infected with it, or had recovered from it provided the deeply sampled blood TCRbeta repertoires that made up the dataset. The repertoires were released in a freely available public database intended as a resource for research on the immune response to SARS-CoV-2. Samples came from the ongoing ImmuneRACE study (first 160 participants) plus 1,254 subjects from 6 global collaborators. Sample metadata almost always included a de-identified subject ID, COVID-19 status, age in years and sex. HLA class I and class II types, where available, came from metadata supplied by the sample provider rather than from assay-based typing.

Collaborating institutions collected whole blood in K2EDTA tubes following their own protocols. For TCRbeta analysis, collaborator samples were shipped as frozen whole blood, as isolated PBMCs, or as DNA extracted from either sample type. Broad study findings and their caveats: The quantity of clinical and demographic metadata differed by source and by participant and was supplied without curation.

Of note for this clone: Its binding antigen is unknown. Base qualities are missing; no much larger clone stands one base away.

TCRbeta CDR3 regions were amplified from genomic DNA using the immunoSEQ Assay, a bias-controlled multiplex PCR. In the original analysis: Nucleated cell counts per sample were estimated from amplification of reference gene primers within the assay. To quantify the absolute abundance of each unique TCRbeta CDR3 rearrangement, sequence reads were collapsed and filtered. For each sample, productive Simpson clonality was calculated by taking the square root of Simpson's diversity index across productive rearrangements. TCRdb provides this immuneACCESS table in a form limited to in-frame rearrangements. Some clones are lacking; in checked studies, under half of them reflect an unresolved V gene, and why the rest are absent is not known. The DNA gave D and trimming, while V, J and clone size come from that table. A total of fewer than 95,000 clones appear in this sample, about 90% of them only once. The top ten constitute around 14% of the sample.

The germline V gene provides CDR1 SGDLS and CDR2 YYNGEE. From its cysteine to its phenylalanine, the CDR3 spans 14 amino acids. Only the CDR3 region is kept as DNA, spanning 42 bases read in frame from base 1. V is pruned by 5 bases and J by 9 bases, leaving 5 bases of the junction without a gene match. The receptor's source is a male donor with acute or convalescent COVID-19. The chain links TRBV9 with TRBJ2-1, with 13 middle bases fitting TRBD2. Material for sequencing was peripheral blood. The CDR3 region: CASSGTSGEAEQFF. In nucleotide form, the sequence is TGTGCCAGCAGTGGGACTAGCGGGGAAGCTGAGCAGTTCTTC.